These 13 T cell receptor beta chains were all obtained from the same sample, sequenced in a study of OX40 agonist ivuxolimab in advanced cancers. Libraries came from the immunoSEQ multiplex PCR assay. This is the immuneACCESS table as TCRdb keeps it, with only in-frame sequences that have V and J called. A part of the clones is gone; compared with another copy, unresolved V genes explain less than half, and the rest is unexplained. The sample yields tens of thousands of clones; roughly 87% were counted once. The top ten clones comprise around 11% of the sample. The sequenced sample was CD4+ or CD8+ T cells sorted from blood, obtained in a trial of the OX40 agonist ivuxolimab. These receptors were collected from an adult with an advanced solid tumor such as melanoma, head and neck, liver or kidney cancer.

This clone was seen only a few times. The chain combines TRBV25-1 with TRBJ2-7; 9 positions match TRBD1. Germline V CDR1 and CDR2: MGHDK, SYGVNS. J was trimmed by 3 bases and V by 4 bases; bases with no gene match: 4. The CDR3 has 14 amino acids. CDR3 sequence (DNA): TGTGCCAGCAGTGCGGGGACAGGGCTCTACGAGCAGTACTTC. It yields the protein CASSAGTGLYEQYF.

This clone was seen once. V usage is TRBV13 and J usage is TRBJ2-1; D is undetermined. The CDR3 consists of 15 residues. Germline CDR1 is PRHDT and CDR2 is FYEKMQ (reference sequence). V lost 1 base, J lost 5 bases, and 12 bases lay in between. Here the CDR3 reads CASSLEYDPDNEQFF. CDR3 nucleotide sequence: TGTGCCAGCAGCTTAGAGTACGACCCGGACAATGAGCAGTTCTTC. The full variable domain, in which reference TRBV13 and TRBJ2-1 provide the parts outside the CDR3, is AAGVIQSPRHLIKEKRETATLKCYPIPRHDTVYWYQQGPGQDPQFLISFYEKMQSDKGSIPDRFSAQQFSDYHSELNMSSLELGDSALYFCASSLEYDPDNEQFFGPGTRLTVL.

This chain connects TRBV10-2 to TRBJ2-5, with 9 bases identical to TRBD2. Germline CDR1 and CDR2: WSHSY and SAAADI. The V gene end was trimmed by 4 bases and the J gene end by 5 bases; junction bases not matched to a gene: 8. The CDR3 totals 15 residues. CDR3 nucleotide sequence: TGCGCCAGCAGTGTAGCGGGGGTCTATCGGGAGACCCAGTACTTC. Its protein product is CASSVAGVYRETQYF.

Here the CDR3 DNA reads TGTGCCAGCAGCTTCACTGGGGGACAGCCCCAGCATTTT. Translation: CASSFTGGQPQHF. This chain connects TRBV5-5 to TRBJ1-5; possibly TRBD1 for D (5 bases). The CDR3 spans 13 residues. The V end was cut by 2 bases, the J end by 7 bases, with 10 bases between. The germline CDR1 and CDR2 sequences are SGHKS and YYEKEE (reference sequence).

The V and J genes are TRBV7-2 and TRBJ2-2; 7 bases align to TRBD2. The CDR3 loop spans 14 amino acids. V lost 5 bases to trimming and J lost 3 bases; unmatched junction nucleotides: 3. CDR1 and CDR2 (germline): SGHTA, FQGNSA. This CDR3 is CASSLTSDTGELFF. As DNA, the CDR3 is TGTGCCAGCAGCCTCACTAGCGACACCGGGGAGCTGTTTTTT.

The chain links TRBV27 to TRBJ1-5; D is possibly TRBD1 (6 bases). The CDR3 consists of 14 residues. Germline CDR1 reads MNHEY; CDR2 reads SMNVEV (reference sequence). V dropped 5 bases and J dropped 6 bases, with 14 bases sitting between them. The CDR3 is CASSKGGESQPQHF. DNA of the CDR3: TGTGCCAGCAGTAAGGGGGGGGAGTCTCAGCCCCAGCATTTT.

The CDR3 sequence: CASSLGRNTGELFF. The CDR3 coding sequence is TGTGCCAGCAGCTTGGGGAGGAACACCGGGGAGCTGTTTTTT. This sequence joins TRBV13 and TRBJ2-2; D perhaps matches TRBD2 (5 bases). The germline V gene has CDR1 PRHDT and CDR2 FYEKMQ (reference sequence). CDR3 length: 14 residues. The germline V and J ends were trimmed by 3 bases and 1 base, with 6 bases remaining between them.

CDR3 sequence (DNA): TGTGCCAGCAGCGCGGGACCGCTGAACACTGAAGCTTTCTTT. It translates to CASSAGPLNTEAFF. V gene TRBV7-6 combines with J gene TRBJ1-1; weak D call: TRBD1 (5 bases). Germline V lookup: CDR1 SGHVS, CDR2 FNYEAQ. This CDR3 has 14 residues. The V end lost 5 bases, the J end lost 0 bases, and 10 bases lay between the germline ends.

The J gene is TRBJ1-4, the V gene TRBV2; 10 bases map to TRBD1. Germline lookup yields CDR1 SNHLY and CDR2 FYNNEI. This CDR3 is 18 amino acids long. V shed 6 bases and J 2 bases; nucleotides not matched to a gene: 12. In DNA form, the CDR3 reads TGTGCCAGCAGCCACACCGGGACAGGGGATTGGACTAATGAAAAACTGTTTTTT. As protein: CASSHTGTGDWTNEKLFF. Filled out from reference TRBV2 and TRBJ1-4, the complete variable domain reads EPEVTQTPSHQVTQMGQEVILRCVPISNHLYFYWYRQILGQKVEFLVSFYNNEISEKSEIFDDQFSVERPDGSNFTLKIRSTKLEDSAMYFCASSHTGTGDWTNEKLFFGSGTQLSVL.

The V gene is TRBV7-7, the J gene TRBJ2-7; TRBD1 aligns across 7 bases. The CDR3 spans 13 residues. Germline CDR1 is SSHAT and CDR2 is FNYEAQ (reference sequence). Unmatched junction bases numbered 5, after V lost 5 bases and J lost 4 bases. The chain's CDR3 is CASSPGQDYEQYF. Written as DNA, the CDR3 is TGTGCCAGCAGCCCAGGACAGGATTACGAGCAGTACTTC.

The chain carries TRBV27 and TRBJ1-1; D ambiguous. Trimming cost V 1 base and J 0 bases, with 3 bases left between them. Germline V gene sequence: CDR1 MNHEY, CDR2 SMNVEV (reference sequence). The CDR3 is made up of 13 amino acids. The DNA for the CDR3 is TGTGCCAGCAGTTTATTTATGAACACTGAAGCTTTCTTT. Translation gives CASSLFMNTEAFF.

The rearrangement uses TRBV19 and TRBJ2-1; 15 positions agree with TRBD2. The CDR3 runs 17 residues. Germline CDR1 LNHDA, CDR2 SQIVND (reference sequence). V trimming: 5 bases; J trimming: 0 bases; junction bases outside the gene matches: 2. The CDR3 bases are TGTGCCAGTAGTTGGACTAGCGGGAGGGACTCCTACAATGAGCAGTTCTTC. Protein sequence: CASSWTSGRDSYNEQFF.

V usage is TRBV10-3 and J usage is TRBJ2-2, with D uncertain. Per germline, CDR1 ENHRY and CDR2 SYGVKD. V dropped 3 bases and J dropped 2 bases, with 13 bases sitting between them. The CDR3 covers 16 residues. DNA for the CDR3: TGTGCCATCAGTGATCTGACCCCATCTAACACCGGGGAGCTGTTTTTT. Its protein product is CAISDLTPSNTGELFF.